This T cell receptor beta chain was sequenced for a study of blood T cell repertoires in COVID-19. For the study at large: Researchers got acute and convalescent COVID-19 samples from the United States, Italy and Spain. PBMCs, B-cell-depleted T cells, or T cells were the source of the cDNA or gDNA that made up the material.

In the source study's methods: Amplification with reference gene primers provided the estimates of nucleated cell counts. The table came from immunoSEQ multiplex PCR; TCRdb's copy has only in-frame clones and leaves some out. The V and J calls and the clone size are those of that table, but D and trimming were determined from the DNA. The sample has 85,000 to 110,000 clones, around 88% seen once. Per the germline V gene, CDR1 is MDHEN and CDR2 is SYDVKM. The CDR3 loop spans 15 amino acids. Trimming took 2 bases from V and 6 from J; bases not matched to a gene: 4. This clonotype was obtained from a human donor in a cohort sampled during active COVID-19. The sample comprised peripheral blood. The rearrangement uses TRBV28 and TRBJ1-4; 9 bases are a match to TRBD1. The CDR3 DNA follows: TGTGCCAGCAGTTTAAAGACAGGGGGGGATGAAAAACTGTTTTTT. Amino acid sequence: CASSLKTGGDEKLFF.